The TCR beta chain under discussion was sequenced for a study of blood T cell repertoires in COVID-19 (TCRdb year 2020). Some background on the complete study: The collaborator samples originated in the United States, Italy and Spain and spanned the acute and convalescent phases of COVID-19. Subjects who had been exposed to COVID-19, were actively infected with it, or had recovered from it provided the deeply sampled blood TCRbeta repertoires that made up the dataset. The prospective study material was composed of cDNA or gDNA derived from T cells, B-cell-depleted T cells, or PBMCs. Samples came from the ongoing ImmuneRACE study (first 160 participants) plus 1,254 subjects from 6 global collaborators. The repertoires were made available in a free public database intended to serve as a resource for research on the immune response to SARS-CoV-2. Where HLA class I and class II types were available, the types were taken from metadata supplied by the sample provider, not from assay-based typing. Nearly every sample came with metadata listing a de-identified subject ID, COVID-19 status, age in years and sex.

Each collaborating institution followed its own protocols to collect whole blood in K2EDTA tubes. For TCRbeta analysis, collaborators shipped samples as frozen whole blood, isolated PBMCs, or DNA extracted from either of those sample types. The paper as a whole reports these results and caveats: Clinical and demographic metadata were provided uncurated, with the amount varying by source and participant.

TCRbeta CDR3 regions were amplified from genomic DNA using the immunoSEQ Assay, a bias-controlled multiplex PCR. In the original analysis: The number of nucleated cells in each sample was estimated by amplification of reference gene primers within the assay. Sequence reads were collapsed and filtered to measure the absolute abundance of every unique TCRbeta CDR3 rearrangement. For each sample, productive Simpson clonality was calculated as the square root of Simpson's diversity index over productive rearrangements. The clones in this table, taken by TCRdb from immuneACCESS, are in-frame only. Not every clone is retained; where verified, under half of the shortfall comes from an unresolved V gene, and the cause of the rest is unknown. That table is the source of V, J and clone size, and D and trimming were worked out from the DNA. Recorded for this sample are about 300,000 clones; roughly 86% of them occurred a single time. Over 1% of the sample is taken by the ten largest.

Only a few counts were recorded for this clone. Its specific antigen is unknown. No base quality values were provided; no much bigger clone lies one nucleotide off. Per the germline V gene, WSHSY is the CDR1 and SAAADI is the CDR2. The CDR3 goes from the cysteine to the phenylalanine over 15 residues. CDR3 DNA only is kept here, 45 bases in frame from base 1. Trimmed from V: 2 bases; trimmed from J: 2 bases; junction bases lacking a gene match: 2. The sequence came from a man between 65 and 80 years old with acute or convalescent COVID-19. The sequenced material came from peripheral blood. The V and J segments used are TRBV10-2 and TRBJ2-7; TRBD2 matches 11 bases in the middle. The CDR3 sequence is CASSEIAGGTYEQYF. The DNA sequence is given as TGCGCCAGCAGTGAGATAGCGGGAGGGACCTACGAGCAGTACTTC.